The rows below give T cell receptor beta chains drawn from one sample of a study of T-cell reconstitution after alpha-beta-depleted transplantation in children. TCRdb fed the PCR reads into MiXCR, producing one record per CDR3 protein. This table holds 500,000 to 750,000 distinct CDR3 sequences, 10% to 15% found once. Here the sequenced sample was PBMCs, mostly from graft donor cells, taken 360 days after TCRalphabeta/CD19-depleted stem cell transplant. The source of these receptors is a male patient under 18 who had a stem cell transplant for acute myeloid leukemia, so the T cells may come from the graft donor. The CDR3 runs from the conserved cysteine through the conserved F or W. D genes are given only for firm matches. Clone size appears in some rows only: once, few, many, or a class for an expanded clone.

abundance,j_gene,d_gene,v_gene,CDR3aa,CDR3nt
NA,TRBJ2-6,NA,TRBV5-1,CASSLDRVSGANVLTF,TGCGCCAGCAGCTTGGACAGGGTATCTGGGGCCAACGTCCTGACTTTC
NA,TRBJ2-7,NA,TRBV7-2,CASSYNNRHRYEQYF,TGTGCCAGCAGCTATAATAACAGGCACCGCTACGAGCAGTACTTC
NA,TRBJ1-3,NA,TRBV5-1,CASSLFEGIGGNTIYF,TGCGCCAGCAGCTTATTCGAGGGGATAGGTGGAAACACCATATATTTT
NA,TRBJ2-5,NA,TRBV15,CATSGTGLETQYF,TGTGCCACCAGCGGCACAGGGCTGGAGACCCAGTACTTC
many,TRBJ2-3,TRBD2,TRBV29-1,CSVEEAAGGADTQYF,TGCAGCGTTGAAGAGGCCGCGGGAGGCGCAGATACGCAGTATTTT
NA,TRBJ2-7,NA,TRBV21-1,CASSPGTSGSGAYEQYF,TGTGCCAGCAGTCCCGGGACTAGCGGGAGTGGGGCCTACGAGCAGTACTTC
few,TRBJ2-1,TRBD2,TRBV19,CASRRELAGESEQFF,TGTGCCAGTAGAAGGGAGCTAGCGGGAGAGTCTGAGCAGTTCTTC
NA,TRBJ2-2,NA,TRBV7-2,CASSSIGRSGELFF,TGTGCCAGCAGCTCTATTGGGAGGTCCGGGGAGCTGTTTTTT
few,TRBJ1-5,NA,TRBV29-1,CSVWVGNQPQHF,TGCAGCGTTTGGGTGGGGAATCAGCCCCAGCATTTT
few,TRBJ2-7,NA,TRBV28,CASSPHRQGPYEQYF,TGTGCCAGCAGCCCGCACCGGCAGGGGCCCTACGAGCAGTACTTC
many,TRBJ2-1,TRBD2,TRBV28,CASSLPGLAGEVRDEQFF,TGTGCCAGCAGTCTCCCGGGACTAGCGGGAGAAGTTAGGGATGAGCAGTTCTTC
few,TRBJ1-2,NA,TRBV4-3,CASSQDLGGNGYTF,TGCGCCAGCAGCCAAGATCTAGGGGGGAATGGCTACACCTTC
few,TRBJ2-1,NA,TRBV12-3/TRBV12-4,CASSLWGSGGTNEQFF,TGTGCCAGCAGTTTATGGGGTAGCGGAGGAACCAATGAGCAGTTCTTC
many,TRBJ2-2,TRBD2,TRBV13,CASNTKRAGGIGGELFF,TGTGCCAGCAACACGAAACGAGCGGGAGGGATTGGCGGGGAGCTGTTTTTT
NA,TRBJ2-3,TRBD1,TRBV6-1,CASSGTGDYTDTQYF,TGTGCCAGCAGCGGGACAGGGGACTACACAGATACGCAGTATTTT
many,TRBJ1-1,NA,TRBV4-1,CASSQVTGNTEAFF,TGCGCCAGCAGCCAAGTGACAGGGAACACTGAAGCTTTCTTT
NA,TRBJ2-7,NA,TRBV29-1,CSVAVSFEQYF,TGCAGCGTTGCGGTGTCTTTCGAGCAGTACTTC
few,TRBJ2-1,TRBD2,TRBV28,CASSSTSGSSDINEQFF,TGTGCCAGCAGCTCCACTAGCGGAAGCTCGGACATAAATGAGCAGTTCTTC
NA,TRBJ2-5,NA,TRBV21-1,CASSKRADQETQYF,TGTGCCAGCAGCAAACGGGCCGACCAAGAGACCCAGTACTTC
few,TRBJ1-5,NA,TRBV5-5,CASSGDNGLNQPQHF,TGTGCCAGCAGCGGCGACAATGGCCTCAATCAGCCCCAGCATTTT
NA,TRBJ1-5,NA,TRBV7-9,CASSQMDSNQPQHF,TGTGCCAGCAGCCAGATGGATAGCAATCAGCCCCAGCATTTT
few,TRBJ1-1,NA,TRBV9,CASSVGSLRDTEAFF,TGTGCCAGCAGCGTTGGAAGCTTAAGGGACACTGAAGCTTTCTTT
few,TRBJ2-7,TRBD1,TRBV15,CATSRARDREQYF,TGTGCCACCAGCAGAGCTCGGGACAGGGAGCAGTACTTC
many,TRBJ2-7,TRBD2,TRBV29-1,CSALGSGRTIYEQYF,TGCAGCGCCTTGGGTAGCGGGAGGACTATTTACGAGCAGTACTTC
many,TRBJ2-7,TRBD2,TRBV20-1,CSASVGLVSFNEQYF,TGCAGTGCTAGTGTCGGACTAGTCTCTTTCAACGAGCAGTACTTC
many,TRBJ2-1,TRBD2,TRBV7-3,CASSLFGTSVRNEQFF,TGTGCCAGCAGCTTATTCGGGACTAGCGTGCGAAATGAGCAGTTCTTC
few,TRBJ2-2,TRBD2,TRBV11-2,CASSYKTTSGILNTGELFF,TGTGCCAGCAGCTATAAGACCACTAGCGGGATCTTGAACACCGGGGAGCTGTTTTTT
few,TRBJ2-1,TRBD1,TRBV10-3,CAISEPGQGANNEQFF,TGTGCCATCAGTGAGCCGGGGCAGGGGGCTAACAATGAGCAGTTCTTC
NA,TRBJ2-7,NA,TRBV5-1,CASSLGLNEQYF,TGCGCCAGCAGCTTGGGGCTTAACGAGCAGTACTTC
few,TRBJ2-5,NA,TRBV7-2,CASSLAWGQETQYF,TGTGCCAGCAGCTTAGCGTGGGGGCAAGAGACCCAGTACTTC
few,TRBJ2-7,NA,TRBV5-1,CASSIMEGASGTQYF,TGCGCCAGCAGTATCATGGAGGGGGCCAGCGGGACTCAGTACTTC
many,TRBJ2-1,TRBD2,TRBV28,CASSLLTSGGRSKDSEQFF,TGTGCCAGCAGTTTGCTGACTTCTGGCGGGAGAAGTAAGGATAGTGAGCAGTTCTTC
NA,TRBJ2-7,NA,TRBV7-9,CASSSPQGWGSHHEQYF,TGTGCCAGCAGCTCACCTCAGGGTTGGGGGAGCCATCACGAGCAGTACTTC
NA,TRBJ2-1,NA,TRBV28,CASSLVGRGNYNEQFF,TGTGCCAGCAGTTTAGTAGGCAGGGGAAACTACAATGAGCAGTTCTTC
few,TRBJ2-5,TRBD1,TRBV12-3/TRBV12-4,CASSSSPGTAYF,TGTGCCAGCAGTTCGTCCCCCGGGACAGCTTACTTC
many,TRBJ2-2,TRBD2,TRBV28,CASRLAGNTGELFF,TGTGCCAGCAGACTAGCGGGGAACACCGGGGAGCTGTTTTTT
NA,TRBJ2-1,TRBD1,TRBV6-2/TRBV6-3,CASSRPRTGQRSNEQFF,TGTGCCAGCAGCCGACCGCGGACAGGCCAGCGGTCCAATGAGCAGTTCTTC
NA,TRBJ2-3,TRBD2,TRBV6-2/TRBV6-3,CASRAALAGLDTQYF,TGTGCCAGCAGAGCTGCACTAGCGGGATTGGATACGCAGTATTTT
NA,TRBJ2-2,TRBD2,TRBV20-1,CSGTSGRTGELFF,TGCAGTGGAACTAGCGGGAGAACCGGGGAGCTGTTTTTT
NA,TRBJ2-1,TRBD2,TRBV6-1,CASSTLAGAPYNEQFF,TGTGCCAGCAGTACCTTAGCGGGAGCCCCCTACAATGAGCAGTTCTTC
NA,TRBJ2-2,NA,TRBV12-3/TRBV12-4,CASSLGAGDTGELFF,TGTGCCAGCAGTTTAGGGGCCGGGGACACCGGGGAGCTGTTTTTT
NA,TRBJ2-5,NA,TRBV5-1,CASSLGARTPQETQYF,TGCGCCAGCAGCTTGGGGGCCCGAACCCCCCAAGAGACCCAGTACTTC
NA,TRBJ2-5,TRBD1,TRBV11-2,CASSSLGSTGVQETQYF,TGTGCCAGCAGCTCCTTGGGGTCCACAGGGGTCCAAGAGACCCAGTACTTC
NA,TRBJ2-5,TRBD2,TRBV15,CATSRDGAGGLKETQYF,TGTGCCACCAGCAGAGATGGAGCGGGAGGGTTAAAAGAGACCCAGTACTTC
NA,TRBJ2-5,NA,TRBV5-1,CASSLAGDLQETQYF,TGCGCCAGCAGCTTGGCAGGTGACCTCCAAGAGACCCAGTACTTC
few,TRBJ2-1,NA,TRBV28,CASSFPEGGNEQFF,TGTGCCAGCAGTTTCCCCGAAGGGGGCAATGAGCAGTTCTTC
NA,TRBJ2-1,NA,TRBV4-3,CASSHNHEQFF,TGCGCCAGCAGCCATAACCATGAGCAGTTCTTC
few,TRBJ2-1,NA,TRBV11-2,CASSLELVESGSNEQFF,TGTGCCAGCAGCTTAGAGTTGGTAGAGTCGGGTTCCAATGAGCAGTTCTTC
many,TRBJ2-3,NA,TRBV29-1,CSVEGITDTQYF,TGCAGCGTTGAAGGGATCACAGATACGCAGTATTTT
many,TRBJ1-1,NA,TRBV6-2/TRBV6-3,CASSSVRRLSPVRTEAFF,TGTGCCAGCAGTTCAGTCAGACGGCTTTCTCCAGTAAGGACTGAAGCTTTCTTT
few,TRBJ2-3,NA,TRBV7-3,CASSSHTGVTDTQYF,TGTGCCAGCAGCTCCCATACGGGGGTCACAGATACGCAGTATTTT
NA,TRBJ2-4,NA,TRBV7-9,CASSKGVLNIQYF,TGTGCCAGCAGTAAGGGGGTTCTAAACATTCAGTACTTC
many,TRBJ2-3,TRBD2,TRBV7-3,CASRGRLAGVDTQYF,TGTGCCAGCAGGGGTCGGCTAGCGGGAGTAGATACGCAGTATTTT